This paragraph reports one T cell receptor (beta chain). Its antigen is unknown. The CDR3 is 15 residues long. Looked up from germline, CDR1 is SGHKS and CDR2 is YYEKEE (reference sequence). The V end was cut by 5 bases, the J end by 7 bases, with 19 bases between. This specimen comes from a study of blood T cells in healthy people across ages. Study-level information: About one barcoded beta molecule per two T cells was the capture yield of template switching. Study-wide findings and caveats: Underestimates were what the diversity estimates from one million T cells were considered to be. Naive and antigen-experienced cells could not be conclusively compared, given unsorted PBMCs.

Primed by a sample-barcoded 5' primer and a J-beta primer mix, a second PCR proceeded for 7 to 11 cycles. TCRdb recomputed calls from the 5' RACE reads with MiXCR, one row per CDR3 protein. The data hold under 950,000 distinct CDR3 sequences, with approximately 22% observed a single time. The source is a man in his 70s in good health. V gene TRBV5-5 combines with J gene TRBJ1-5; D not resolved. The sample was blood. Here the CDR3 reads CASSSDWGGRQPQHF. CDR3 coding DNA: TGTGCCAGCAGTTCGGACTGGGGAGGACGGCAGCCCCAGCATTTT.